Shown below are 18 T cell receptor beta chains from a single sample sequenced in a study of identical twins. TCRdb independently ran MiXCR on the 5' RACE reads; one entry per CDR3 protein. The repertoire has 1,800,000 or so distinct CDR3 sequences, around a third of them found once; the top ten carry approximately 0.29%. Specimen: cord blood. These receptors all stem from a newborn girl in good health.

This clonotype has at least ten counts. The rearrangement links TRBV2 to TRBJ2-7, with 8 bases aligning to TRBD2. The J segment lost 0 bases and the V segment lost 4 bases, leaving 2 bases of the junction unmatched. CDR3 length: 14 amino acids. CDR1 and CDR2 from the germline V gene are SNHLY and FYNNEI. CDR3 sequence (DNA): TGTGCCAGCAGTGGGGGACTAGTCTCCTACGAGCAGTACTTC. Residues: CASSGGLVSYEQYF.

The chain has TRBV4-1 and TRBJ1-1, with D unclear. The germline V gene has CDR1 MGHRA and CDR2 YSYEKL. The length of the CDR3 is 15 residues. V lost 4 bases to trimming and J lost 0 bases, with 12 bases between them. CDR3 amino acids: CASSPGPTMNTEAFF. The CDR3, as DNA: TGCGCCAGCAGCCCCGGACCTACCATGAACACTGAAGCTTTCTTT.

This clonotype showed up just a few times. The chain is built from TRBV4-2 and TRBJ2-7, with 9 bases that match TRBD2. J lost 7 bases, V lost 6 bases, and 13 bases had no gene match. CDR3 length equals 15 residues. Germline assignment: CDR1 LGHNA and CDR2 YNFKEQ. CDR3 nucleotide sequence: TGTGCCAGCAGATCCGGGACTAGCCCTTACAATGAGCAGTACTTC. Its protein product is CASRSGTSPYNEQYF.

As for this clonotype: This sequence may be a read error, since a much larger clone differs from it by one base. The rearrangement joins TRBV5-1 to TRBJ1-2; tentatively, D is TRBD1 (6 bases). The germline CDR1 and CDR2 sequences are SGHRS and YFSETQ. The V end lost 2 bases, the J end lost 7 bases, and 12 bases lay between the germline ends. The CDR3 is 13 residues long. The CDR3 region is CASSFSGAAGYTF. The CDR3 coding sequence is TGCGCCAGCAGCTTCTCGGGGGCTGCTGGCTACACCTTC.

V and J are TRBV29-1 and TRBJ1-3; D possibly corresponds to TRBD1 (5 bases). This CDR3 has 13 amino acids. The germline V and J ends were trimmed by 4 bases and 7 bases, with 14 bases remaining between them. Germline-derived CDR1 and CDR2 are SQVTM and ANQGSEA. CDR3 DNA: TGCAGCGTTGTGGGGAGGGGAGGTAACACCATATATTTT. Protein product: CSVVGRGGNTIYF.

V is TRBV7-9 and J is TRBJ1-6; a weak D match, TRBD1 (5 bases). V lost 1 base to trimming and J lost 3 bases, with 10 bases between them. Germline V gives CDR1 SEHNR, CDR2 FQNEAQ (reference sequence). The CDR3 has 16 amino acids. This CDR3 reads CASSLELRVYNSPLHF. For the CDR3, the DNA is TGTGCCAGCAGCTTAGAACTCAGGGTCTATAATTCACCCCTCCACTTT.

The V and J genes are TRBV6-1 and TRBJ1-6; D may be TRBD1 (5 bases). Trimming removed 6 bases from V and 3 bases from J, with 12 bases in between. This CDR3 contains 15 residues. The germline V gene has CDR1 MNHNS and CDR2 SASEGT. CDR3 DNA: TGTGCCAGCAGCGCCGGGACGATCTATAATTCACCCCTCCACTTT. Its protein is CASSAGTIYNSPLHF.

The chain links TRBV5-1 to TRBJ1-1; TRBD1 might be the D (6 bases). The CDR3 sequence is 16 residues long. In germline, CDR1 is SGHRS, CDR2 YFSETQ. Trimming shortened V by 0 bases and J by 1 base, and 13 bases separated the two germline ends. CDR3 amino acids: CASSLAPGDGNTEAFF. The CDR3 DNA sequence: TGCGCCAGCAGCTTGGCGCCAGGGGACGGGAACACTGAAGCTTTCTTT.

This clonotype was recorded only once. This CDR3 reads CASSSNPRDVGYTF. CDR3 coding DNA: TGTGCCAGCAGCTCCAATCCTCGGGACGTAGGCTACACCTTC. The chain recombines TRBV5-5 with TRBJ1-2, with a weak D call TRBD1 (5 bases). The CDR3 covers 14 residues. The germline V and J ends were trimmed by 3 bases and 8 bases, with 17 bases remaining between them. Germline-derived CDR1 and CDR2 are SGHKS and YYEKEE (reference sequence).

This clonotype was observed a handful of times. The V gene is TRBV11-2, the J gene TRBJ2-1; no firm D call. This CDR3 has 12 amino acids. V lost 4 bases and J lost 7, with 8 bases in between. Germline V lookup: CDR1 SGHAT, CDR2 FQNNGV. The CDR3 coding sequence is TGTGCCAGCAGCTCTAGTCCGAATGAGCAGTTCTTC. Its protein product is CASSSSPNEQFF.

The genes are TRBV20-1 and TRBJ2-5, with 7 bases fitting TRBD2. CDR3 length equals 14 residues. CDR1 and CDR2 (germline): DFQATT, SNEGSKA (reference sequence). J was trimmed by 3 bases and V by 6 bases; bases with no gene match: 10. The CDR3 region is CSAHMGRGKETQYF. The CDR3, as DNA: TGCAGTGCCCACATGGGGCGGGGGAAAGAGACCCAGTACTTC.

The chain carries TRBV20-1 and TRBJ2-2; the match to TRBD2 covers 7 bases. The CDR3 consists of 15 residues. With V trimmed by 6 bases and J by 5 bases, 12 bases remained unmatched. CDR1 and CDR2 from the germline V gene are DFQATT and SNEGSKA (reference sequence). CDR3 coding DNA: TGCAGTGCCAGACTAGTGGGAGGGCGGACCGGGGAGCTGTTTTTT. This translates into CSARLVGGRTGELFF.

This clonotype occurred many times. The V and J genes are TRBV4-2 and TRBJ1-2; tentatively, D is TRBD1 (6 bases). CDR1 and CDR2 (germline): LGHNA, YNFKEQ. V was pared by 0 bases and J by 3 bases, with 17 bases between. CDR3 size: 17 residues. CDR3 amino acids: CASSQDLGGASHYGYTF. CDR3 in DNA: TGTGCCAGCAGCCAAGATCTTGGGGGGGCGAGTCACTATGGCTACACCTTC.

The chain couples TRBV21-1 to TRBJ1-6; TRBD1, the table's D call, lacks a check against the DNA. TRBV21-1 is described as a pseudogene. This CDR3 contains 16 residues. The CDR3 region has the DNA TGTGCCAGCAGGACCCGGGGCCCACCCTATAATTCACCCCTCCACTTT. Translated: CASRTRGPPYNSPLHF.

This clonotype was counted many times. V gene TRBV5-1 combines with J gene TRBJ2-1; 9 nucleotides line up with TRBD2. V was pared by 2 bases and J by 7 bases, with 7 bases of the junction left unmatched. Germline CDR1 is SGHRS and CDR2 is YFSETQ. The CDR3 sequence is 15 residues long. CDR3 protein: CASSFGLAIGNEQFF. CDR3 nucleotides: TGCGCCAGCAGCTTCGGACTAGCGATTGGGAATGAGCAGTTCTTC.

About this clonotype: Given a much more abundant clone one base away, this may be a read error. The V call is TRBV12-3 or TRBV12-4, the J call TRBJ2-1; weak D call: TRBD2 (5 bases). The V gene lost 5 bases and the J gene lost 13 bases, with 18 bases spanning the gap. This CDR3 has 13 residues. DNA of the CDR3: TGTGCCAGCAGTCCCAGACCCTGGGAGACCCAGTTCTTC. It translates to CASSPRPWETQFF.

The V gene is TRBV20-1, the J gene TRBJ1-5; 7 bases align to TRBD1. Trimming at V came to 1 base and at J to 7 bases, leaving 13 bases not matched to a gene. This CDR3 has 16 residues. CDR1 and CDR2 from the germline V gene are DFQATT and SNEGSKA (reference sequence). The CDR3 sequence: CSARGAGGVVTQPQHF. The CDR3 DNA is TGCAGTGCTAGAGGGGCAGGGGGTGTAGTGACACAGCCCCAGCATTTT.

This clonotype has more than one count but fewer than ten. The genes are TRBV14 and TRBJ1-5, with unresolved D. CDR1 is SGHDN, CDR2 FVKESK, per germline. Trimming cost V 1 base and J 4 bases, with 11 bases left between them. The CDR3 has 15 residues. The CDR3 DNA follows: TGTGCCAGCAGCCAAGGAGGGCTCAATAATCAGCCCCAGCATTTT. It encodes CASSQGGLNNQPQHF.